This TCR beta chain was sequenced during a study of T cells expressing NK-cell markers. There are 15 residues in the CDR3. Reanalyzing the 5' RACE reads, TCRdb keeps one entry per CDR3 protein, without DNA. The listing contains 500,000 or so distinct CDR3 sequences. This clonotype originated in a man aged 18 to 30 in good health. The material sequenced was blood T cells: a sorted CD56 or NKG2C T cell subset, CD4+ or CD8+ T cells, or bulk PBMC T cells (not recorded which). The V call is TRBV12-3 or TRBV12-4, the J call TRBJ2-1; as DNA is missing, the TRBD1 call by TCRdb cannot be tested. This chain's CDR3 is CASSLGGGVTDEQFF.